This passage covers 7 T cell receptor beta chains from one sample sequenced in a study of blood T cell repertoires in COVID-19. Only in-frame clones appear in the TCRdb table, and some are missing; sequencing was by immunoSEQ multiplex PCR. The profile covers about 260,000 clones, with approximately 87% appearing a single time and under 5.5% taken by the ten largest. Sequenced input: peripheral blood. Source of these receptors: a man in his 60s who had recovered from COVID-19.

The genes are TRBV27 and TRBJ2-2; 10 bases line up with TRBD2. Germline trimming cut 5 bases from V and 5 bases from J; bases unmatched to any gene: 11. The CDR3 spans 17 residues. Germline values: CDR1 MNHEY, CDR2 SMNVEV (reference sequence). CDR3 region: CASSAYVLAGVTGELFF. The DNA for the CDR3 is TGTGCCAGCAGTGCATACGTCCTAGCGGGAGTTACCGGGGAGCTGTTTTTT.

The chain is built from TRBV6-5 and TRBJ1-3; possibly TRBD1 for D (5 bases). Germline loops: CDR1 MNHEY, CDR2 SVGAGI. Trimming removed 6 bases from V and 0 bases from J, with 12 bases in between. There are 15 residues in the CDR3. The CDR3 sequence is CASSTTGFSGNTIYF. The CDR3, as DNA: TGTGCCAGCAGCACTACAGGATTCTCTGGAAACACCATATATTTT.

This chain connects TRBV30 to TRBJ2-1, with 7 bases lining up with TRBD1. CDR1 and CDR2 from the germline V gene are GTSNPN and SVGIG (reference sequence). CDR3 length: 13 residues. V lost 3 bases and J lost 10; bases outside the gene matches: 9. The CDR3 DNA is TGTGCCTGGAGGGGTGGACAGGCCGGGGAGCAGTTCTTC. The encoded protein is CAWRGGQAGEQFF.

This chain connects TRBV25-1 to TRBJ2-5; D possibly corresponds to TRBD2 (6 bases). CDR1 is MGHDK and CDR2 is SYGVNS in the germline V gene. The length of the CDR3 is 15 residues. Trimming removed 5 bases at V and 5 bases at J, with 18 bases between. CDR3 amino acids: CASSTGGGGIETQYF. The CDR3 region has the DNA TGTGCCAGCAGTACTGGCGGTGGGGGGATTGAGACCCAGTACTTC.

The J gene is TRBJ2-7, the V gene TRBV5-1; D is uncertain. V was shortened by 4 bases and J by 0 bases, with 5 bases between the two germline ends. The germline CDR1 and CDR2 sequences are SGHRS and YFSETQ. This CDR3 has 12 amino acids. The CDR3 DNA follows: TGCGCCAGCAGCCCCAGCTCCTACGAGCAGTACTTC. This gives the protein CASSPSSYEQYF.

V gene TRBV28 combines with J gene TRBJ2-1; the match to TRBD2 covers 8 bases. The CDR3 consists of 15 residues. Per germline, CDR1 MDHEN and CDR2 SYDVKM. Losses at the gene ends were 8 bases for V and 8 bases for J; bases not matched to a gene: 14. The CDR3 coding sequence is TGTGCCAGCCACCAACCCGGGAGGGCGTATGATGAGCAGTTCTTC. Translated: CASHQPGRAYDEQFF.

V and J are TRBV5-1 and TRBJ2-1; 7 positions match TRBD2. Looked up from germline, CDR1 is SGHRS and CDR2 is YFSETQ. The CDR3 totals 16 residues. V lost 0 bases, J lost 3 bases, and 6 bases stayed unmatched. The CDR3: CASSLGSSGNYNEQFF. In nucleotides, the CDR3 is TGCGCCAGCAGCTTGGGGTCTAGCGGAAACTACAATGAGCAGTTCTTC.